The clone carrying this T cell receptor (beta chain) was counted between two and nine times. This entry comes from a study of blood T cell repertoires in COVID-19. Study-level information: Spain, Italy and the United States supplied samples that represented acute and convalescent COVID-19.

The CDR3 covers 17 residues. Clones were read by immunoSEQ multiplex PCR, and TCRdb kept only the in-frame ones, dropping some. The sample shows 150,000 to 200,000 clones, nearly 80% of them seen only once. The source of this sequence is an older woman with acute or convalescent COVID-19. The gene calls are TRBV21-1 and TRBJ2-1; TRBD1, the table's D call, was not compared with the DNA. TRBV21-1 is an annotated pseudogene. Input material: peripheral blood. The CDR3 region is CASSKEPWTVPVNEQFF. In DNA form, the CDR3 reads TGTGCCAGCAGCAAAGAACCCTGGACAGTACCCGTCAATGAGCAGTTCTTC.